This TCR beta chain was sequenced during a study of metastatic and nonmetastatic thyroid tumors. Every patient underwent thyroid surgery untreated. This CDR3 has 14 residues. CDR1 and CDR2 from the germline V gene are SGHAT and FQNNGV. V was clipped by 4 bases and J by 8 bases; unmatched bases: 8. TCRdb reanalyzed the PCR reads via MiXCR. The repertoire holds about 19,000 clones, around two fifths seen once, with about 26% in the top ten. The gene calls are TRBV11-2 and TRBJ2-4; 7 bases are a match to TRBD2. This TCR derives from a female donor with papillary thyroid cancer or a benign thyroid nodule (not recorded which). Some clones in this sample may be carry-over from other donors' samples. The sequenced sample consisted of tumor tissue. CDR3 in DNA: TGTGCCAGCAGCTCTTGGACTAGGATTGACATTCAGTACTTC. This codes for CASSSWTRIDIQYF.